This TCR beta chain stems from a study of blood T cell repertoires in COVID-19. On the study more broadly: Whether acute or convalescent, the COVID-19 samples came from the United States, Italy and Spain. The analysed material was cDNA or gDNA that came from T cells, B-cell-depleted T cells, or PBMCs.

This CDR3 is 12 amino acids long. Trimming pared 7 bases from V and 2 bases from J, leaving 8 bases between. Germline V lookup: CDR1 MDHEN, CDR2 SYDVKM. Produced via immunoSEQ multiplex PCR; TCRdb's table is partial and in-frame only. The profile covers tens of thousands of clones, with around 87% appearing a single time and approximately 14% taken by the ten largest. This clonotype was sampled from a human donor in a cohort sampled during active COVID-19. This sequence joins TRBV28 and TRBJ1-1; D is unclear. Specimen: peripheral blood. CDR3 sequence reads: CASKRVNTEAFF. DNA for the CDR3: TGTGCCAGCAAAAGAGTTAACACTGAAGCTTTCTTT.